The 16 T cell receptor beta chains below come from one sample, sequenced in a study of blood T cell repertoires in COVID-19. Generated by immunoSEQ multiplex PCR, the TCRdb table keeps only in-frame clones and is missing some. The table records more than 100,000 clones, approximately 88% of them present only once. What was sequenced was peripheral blood. Receptor source: a woman older than 75 with acute or convalescent COVID-19.

This chain joins TRBV7-4 and TRBJ1-6; tentatively, D is TRBD1 (5 bases). This CDR3 spans 17 amino acids. Looked up from germline, CDR1 is SGHVT and CDR2 is SQSDAQ. The germline V and J ends were trimmed by 5 bases and 10 bases, with 24 bases remaining between them. The CDR3 sequence is CASSPMGGAALRSPLHF. CDR3 coding DNA: TGTGCCAGCAGCCCCATGGGAGGGGCCGCGCTTAGGTCACCCCTCCACTTT. Using reference TRBV7-4 and TRBJ1-6 for the parts outside the CDR3, the full variable domain is GAGVSQSPRYKVAKRGRDVALRCDSISGHVTLYWYRQTLGQGSEVLTYSQSDAQRDKSGRPSGRFSAERPERSVSTLKIQRTEQGDSAVYLCASSPMGGAALRSPLHFGNGTRLTVT.

V is TRBV5-6 and J is TRBJ1-4; TRBD1 matches 8 bases. The CDR3 sequence is 15 residues long. The germline gives CDR1 SGHDT, CDR2 YYEEEE. Germline trimming cut 3 bases from V and 7 bases from J; bases unmatched to any gene: 8. Here the CDR3 reads CASSSLGTGGEKLFF. Written as DNA, the CDR3 is TGTGCCAGCAGCTCACTCGGGACAGGCGGTGAAAAACTGTTTTTT.

In its sample, this clone was seen once. The V gene is TRBV25-1, the J gene TRBJ2-1, with 7 bases that match TRBD2. The V and J ends lost 6 bases and 1 base, in that order; junction bases with no gene match: 9. Germline V gives CDR1 MGHDK, CDR2 SYGVNS. The CDR3 runs 16 residues. CDR3 in amino acids: CASSSTRGESYNEQFF. For the CDR3, the DNA is TGTGCCAGCAGCTCCACTCGGGGGGAGTCCTACAATGAGCAGTTCTTC.

This rearrangement joins TRBV3-1 (or the pseudogene TRBV3-2) to TRBJ1-2, with 8 nucleotides matching TRBD1. V lost 2 bases to trimming and J lost 6 bases; unmatched junction nucleotides: 8. Germline V gene lookup returns CDR1 LGHDT and CDR2 YNNKEL (reference sequence). CDR3 length: 15 amino acids. In nucleotides, the CDR3 is TGTGCCAGCAGCCAACCCGACAGGGGAATTGATGGCTACACCTTC. Encoded protein: CASSQPDRGIDGYTF.

The sample holds one count of this clone. This chain uses TRBV5-4 with TRBJ2-1; 7 nucleotides line up with TRBD2. V gave up 2 bases and J gave up 1 base; unmatched junction bases: 3. Germline CDR1 is SGHNT and CDR2 is YYREEE (reference sequence). The CDR3 has 15 residues. The CDR3: CASSFNGGSYNEQFF. CDR3 sequence (DNA): TGTGCCAGCAGCTTTAACGGGGGGTCCTACAATGAGCAGTTCTTC. The full variable domain, in which reference TRBV5-4 and TRBJ2-1 provide the parts outside the CDR3, is ETGVTQSPTHLIKTRGQQVTLRCSSQSGHNTVSWYQQALGQGPQFIFQYYREEENGRGNFPPRFSGLQFPNYSSELNVNALELDDSALYLCASSFNGGSYNEQFFGPGTRLTVL.

The chain couples TRBV7-9 to TRBJ2-1; 8 nucleotides align to TRBD2. This CDR3 spans 15 amino acids. Losses at the gene ends were 1 base for V and 4 bases for J; bases not matched to a gene: 3. Germline CDR1 is SEHNR and CDR2 is FQNEAQ (reference sequence). This chain's CDR3 is CASSLEASGYNEQFF. In nucleotides, the CDR3 is TGTGCCAGCAGCTTAGAGGCTAGCGGGTACAATGAGCAGTTCTTC.

The rearrangement links TRBV29-1 to TRBJ1-1, with 8 bases matching TRBD1. The CDR3 is made up of 14 amino acids. In germline, CDR1 is SQVTM, CDR2 ANQGSEA. V shed 7 bases and J 0 bases; nucleotides not matched to a gene: 7. The CDR3 sequence: CSADRGAMNTEAFF. The CDR3 region has the DNA TGCAGCGCTGACAGGGGTGCTATGAACACTGAAGCTTTCTTT.

The table lists this clone with a few counts. The V gene is TRBV11-2, the J gene TRBJ2-7; D remains ambiguous. CDR3 length: 12 residues. The V and J ends lost 1 base and 4 bases respectively, with 5 bases between them. Germline CDR1 SGHAT, CDR2 FQNNGV. CDR3 DNA: TGTGCCAGCAGCTTAGCGCGGTACGAGCAGTACTTC. It yields the protein CASSLARYEQYF.

This chain joins TRBV5-1 and TRBJ2-3, with 8 bases lining up with TRBD1. Germline trimming cut 0 bases from V and 0 bases from J; bases unmatched to any gene: 3. The CDR3 contains 16 residues. Germline V lookup: CDR1 SGHRS, CDR2 YFSETQ. The CDR3 is CASSLGTGTSTDTQYF. CDR3 coding DNA: TGCGCCAGCAGCTTGGGGACAGGGACAAGCACAGATACGCAGTATTTT.

This clone was seen once. The J gene is TRBJ1-3, the V gene TRBV6-5; 7 bases match TRBD1. The germline V gene has CDR1 MNHEY and CDR2 SVGAGI. The CDR3 covers 15 residues. Trimming took 4 bases from V and 0 from J; bases not matched to a gene: 3. The CDR3 coding sequence is TGTGCCAGCAGTTCGGACAGGTACTCTGGAAACACCATATATTTT. It yields the protein CASSSDRYSGNTIYF.

On this clone itself: Distinct nucleotide sequences in the sample also encode this CDR3. V gene TRBV12-3 or TRBV12-4 combines with J gene TRBJ1-1; no clear D gene. The ends were cut back, 3 bases at V and 3 bases at J, with 8 bases in the middle. This CDR3 has 13 residues. The CDR3 reads CASSFGEDTEAFF. Written as DNA, the CDR3 is TGTGCCAGCAGTTTCGGGGAAGACACTGAAGCTTTCTTT.

Here the CDR3 reads CASSPRFGSGSSNEQFF. In DNA, the CDR3 is TGTGCCAGCAGCCCCCGCTTCGGTAGCGGGAGTAGTAATGAGCAGTTCTTC. The V call is TRBV3-1 (or the pseudogene TRBV3-2), the J call TRBJ2-1; 9 nucleotides align to TRBD2. The CDR3 sequence is 17 residues long. Trimming cost V 4 bases and J 7 bases; bases outside gene matches: 14. Germline lookup yields CDR1 LGHDT and CDR2 YNNKEL (reference sequence).

This chain connects TRBV5-1 to TRBJ2-5; 7 bases agree with TRBD2. J lost 0 bases, V lost 4 bases, and 6 bases had no gene match. Per germline, CDR1 SGHRS and CDR2 YFSETQ. This CDR3 comprises 15 residues. The CDR3 reads CASSNGLVDQETQYF. CDR3 DNA sequence: TGCGCCAGCAGCAACGGACTAGTTGACCAAGAGACCCAGTACTTC.

The chain employs TRBV7-9 and TRBJ1-6; D not certain. Per the germline V gene, CDR1 is SEHNR and CDR2 is FQNEAQ (reference sequence). Deletions cut 6 bases from V and 7 bases from J, with 10 bases between. The CDR3 consists of 13 residues. The CDR3 region is CASRGIRNSPLHF. The CDR3 bases are TGTGCCAGCAGGGGCATTAGGAATTCACCCCTCCACTTT.

The gene calls are TRBV7-8 and TRBJ2-2, with a tentative D call TRBD2 (7 bases). There are 18 residues in the CDR3. V lost 1 base and J 0 bases, leaving 15 bases between the germline ends. The germline V gene encodes CDR1 SGHVS and CDR2 FQNEAQ. CDR3 nucleotides: TGTGCCAGCAGCTTAGTGGGGGGGCGGACGGCGAACACCGGGGAGCTGTTTTTT. Its protein product is CASSLVGGRTANTGELFF.

The rearrangement uses TRBV18 and TRBJ2-7; TRBD1 might be the D (5 bases). Trimming shortened V by 3 bases and J by 0 bases, and 15 bases separated the two germline ends. Per germline, CDR1 KGHSH and CDR2 LQKENI. The CDR3 sequence is 16 residues long. The CDR3 DNA sequence: TGTGCCAGCTCACCGGCCCTGGCCAGGGCCTCCTACGAGCAGTACTTC. Amino acid sequence: CASSPALARASYEQYF.